This T cell receptor (beta chain) was recovered during a study of CD8+ T cells in alopecia areata. For the study at large: Treated patients received oral tofacitinib, 5 to 10 mg twice daily. The share of scalp area affected provided the severity score for treated patients.

After isolation, RNA underwent reverse transcription to generate cDNA as the sequencing template. Here immunoSEQ multiplex PCR was the method, and the copy in TCRdb shows in-frame clones only, minus some. The sample yields 110,000 to 150,000 clones, 65% to 90% seen once. The treatment here: oral pan-JAK inhibitor, 5-10 mg twice daily. Punch biopsies of lesional scalp, plus peripheral blood, were taken from alopecia areata patients. About this clone: Its specificity is unknown.

V gave up 0 bases and J gave up 3 bases, with 9 bases separating them. CDR1 and CDR2 from the germline V gene are SGHDN and FVKESK. The CDR3 spans 14 residues. Findings and limits, study-wide: With just one nonresponder, it is still uncertain whether baseline CD8+ expansion relates to response.

The sequence was collected from a human donor with alopecia areata. The V and J genes are TRBV14 and TRBJ2-7; the D is unclear. The specimen comprised CD8+ T cells sorted from blood, sampled at week 4, from a patient treated with tofacitinib. The CDR3 loop is CASSQEVRSYEQYF. The CDR3 DNA follows: TGTGCCAGCAGCCAAGAGGTCAGGAGCTACGAGCAGTACTTC.